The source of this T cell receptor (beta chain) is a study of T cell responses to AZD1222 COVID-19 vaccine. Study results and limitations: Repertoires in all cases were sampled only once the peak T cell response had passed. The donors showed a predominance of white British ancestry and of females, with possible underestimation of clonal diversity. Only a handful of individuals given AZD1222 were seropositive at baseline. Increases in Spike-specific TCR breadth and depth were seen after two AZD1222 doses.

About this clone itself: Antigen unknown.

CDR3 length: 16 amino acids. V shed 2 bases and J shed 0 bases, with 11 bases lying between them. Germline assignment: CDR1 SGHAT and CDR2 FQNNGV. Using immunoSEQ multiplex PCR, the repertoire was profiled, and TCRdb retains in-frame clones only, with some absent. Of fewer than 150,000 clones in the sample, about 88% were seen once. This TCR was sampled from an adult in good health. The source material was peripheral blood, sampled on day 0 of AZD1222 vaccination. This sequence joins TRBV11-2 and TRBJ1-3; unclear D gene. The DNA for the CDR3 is TGTGCCAGCAGCTTAACCACTGGCTCCTCTGGAAACACCATATATTTT. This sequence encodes CASSLTTGSSGNTIYF.